This T cell receptor beta chain emerged from a study of OX40 agonist ivuxolimab in advanced cancers. On the study more broadly: Each patient was given ivuxolimab into a vein every 2 weeks, at 0.01 to 10 mg/kg.

Repertoires were generated with immunoSEQ multiplex PCR, while TCRdb's copy carries only in-frame clones and drops some. The sample contains tens of thousands of clones, about 90% of which appear only once. Germline assignment: CDR1 SEHNR and CDR2 FQNEAQ (reference sequence). V was clipped by 7 bases and J by 2 bases, with 19 bases between them. This CDR3 comprises 16 residues. The source was CD4+ or CD8+ T cells sorted from blood, collected in a trial of the OX40 agonist ivuxolimab. The V call is TRBV7-9, the J call TRBJ2-3; D call uncertain. This TCR was recovered from an adult with an advanced solid tumor such as melanoma, head and neck, liver or kidney cancer. The CDR3 reads CASTPRVPANTDTQYF. CDR3 bases: TGTGCCAGCACCCCTAGGGTCCCCGCCAACACAGATACGCAGTATTTT.